The entry that follows covers one T cell receptor beta chain sequence. RNA extraction was followed by reverse transcription into cDNA, which acted as the sequencing template. Clones were sequenced by immunoSEQ multiplex PCR, and TCRdb holds only the in-frame ones, with some missing. Among approximately 150,000 clones listed, roughly 58% were seen once. The sample's treatment: oral pan-JAK inhibitor, 5-10 mg twice daily. These data belong to a study of CD8+ T cells in alopecia areata. About the study: Treated patients took oral tofacitinib at 5 to 10 mg twice daily. The study gave tofacitinib for 6 to 18 months, then 6 months off drug.

V shed 4 bases and J shed 6 bases, with 5 bases lying between them. The CDR3 covers 11 residues. The germline V gene encodes CDR1 MNHEY and CDR2 SMNVEV (reference sequence). The TCR originated in a human donor with alopecia areata. This material consisted of CD4+ T cells sorted from blood, taken at approximately week 60, from a patient treated with tofacitinib. The genes are TRBV27 and TRBJ2-3; no clear D gene. CDR3 in DNA: TGTGCCAGCAGTTCCTATGATACGCAGTATTTT. Protein: CASSSYDTQYF.